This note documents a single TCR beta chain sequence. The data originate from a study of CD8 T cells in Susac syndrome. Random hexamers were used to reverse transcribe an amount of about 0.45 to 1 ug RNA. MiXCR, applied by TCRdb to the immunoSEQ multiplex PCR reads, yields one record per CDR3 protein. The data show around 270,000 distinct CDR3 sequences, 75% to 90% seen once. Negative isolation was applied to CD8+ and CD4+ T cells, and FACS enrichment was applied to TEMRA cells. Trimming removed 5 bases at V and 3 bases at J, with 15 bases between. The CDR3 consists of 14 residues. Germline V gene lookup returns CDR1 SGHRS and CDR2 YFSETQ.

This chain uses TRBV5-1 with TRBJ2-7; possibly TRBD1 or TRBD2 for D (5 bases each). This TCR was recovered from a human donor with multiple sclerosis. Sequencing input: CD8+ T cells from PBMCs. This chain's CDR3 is CASRWGRNFYEQYF. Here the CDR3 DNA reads TGCGCCAGCAGGTGGGGACGGAATTTCTACGAGCAGTACTTC.